These 32 T cell receptor beta chains were all obtained from the same sample, sequenced in a study of early T cells in non-severe SARS-CoV-2 infection. Each CDR3 protein gets one entry after TCRdb re-called the 5' RACE reads with MiXCR. The sample shows 90,000 to 130,000 distinct CDR3 sequences, about an eighth of them seen only once. The sample was whole blood. Receptors originate from an adult who was a healthcare worker with PCR-confirmed SARS-CoV-2 infection or an uninfected control (not recorded which).

The rearrangement uses TRBV12-3 or TRBV12-4 and TRBJ2-1; 11 bases map to TRBD2. J lost 4 bases, V lost 6 bases, and 8 bases had no gene match. This CDR3 region has 16 residues. DNA of the CDR3: TGTGCCAGCAGATTTTGGGGGACTAGCGGTTACAATGAGCAGTTCTTC. Encoded protein: CASRFWGTSGYNEQFF.

This clonotype was picked up many times. A read error may produce the germline difference seen at one junction end. The chain combines TRBV7-9 with TRBJ2-7, with D perhaps TRBD1 (5 bases). Germline V CDR1 and CDR2: SEHNR, FQNEAQ (reference sequence). This CDR3 is built from 12 residues. The DNA of the CDR3 is TGTGCCAGCAGCTGGGAACAGGCTCCTGAGCACTTC. It encodes CASSWEQAPEHF.

This clonotype was recorded many times. This chain joins TRBV11-3 and TRBJ1-2; possibly TRBD1 for D (5 bases). Trimming took 4 bases from V and 10 from J, leaving 13 bases between them. Germline values: CDR1 SGHNT, CDR2 YENEEA. CDR3 length equals 12 residues. The CDR3 sequence: CASSYGTSAYTF. The DNA for the CDR3 is TGTGCCAGCAGCTACGGGACCAGCGCCTACACCTTC.

This clonotype was seen ten or more times. The V gene is TRBV29-1, the J gene TRBJ2-6; TRBD2 is a possible D gene (5 bases). Germline-derived CDR1 and CDR2 are SQVTM and ANQGSEA. The CDR3 has 16 amino acids. Trimming took 4 bases from V and 0 from J, leaving 13 bases between them. CDR3 in DNA: TGCAGCGTTGCTACTATAGCGCTCTCTGGGGCCAACGTCCTGACTTTC. This translates into CSVATIALSGANVLTF.

The chain links TRBV12-3 or TRBV12-4 to TRBJ2-7, with 8 bases matching TRBD1. V lost 1 base, J lost 5 bases, and 1 base stayed unmatched. This CDR3 contains 13 residues. The CDR3 spells CASSLDRGNEQYF. For the CDR3, the DNA is TGTGCCAGCAGTTTAGACAGGGGGAACGAGCAGTACTTC.

This clonotype was picked up a small number of times. This rearrangement joins TRBV27 to TRBJ2-7, with 7 bases aligning to TRBD2. CDR3 length equals 13 residues. V shed 10 bases and J 3 bases; nucleotides not matched to a gene: 9. Germline assignment: CDR1 MNHEY and CDR2 SMNVEV (reference sequence). CDR3 sequence (DNA): TGTGCCACCCGGGCGGGGGTCCGCTACGAGCAGTACTTC. It translates to CATRAGVRYEQYF.

In its sample, this clonotype was seen many times. This chain links TRBV19 with TRBJ2-2, with a possible D match to TRBD2 (6 bases). The CDR3 has 16 amino acids. Per germline, CDR1 LNHDA and CDR2 SQIVND (reference sequence). Trimming removed 2 bases at V and 2 bases at J, with 12 bases between. The DNA of the CDR3 is TGTGCCAGTAGTATACGGAGTAGCGGAAACACCGGGGAGCTGTTTTTT. Protein: CASSIRSSGNTGELFF.

This clonotype was seen more than once but under ten times. The rearrangement joins TRBV18 to TRBJ2-7, with 8 bases matching TRBD2. The CDR3 covers 16 residues. Losses at the gene ends were 6 bases for V and 6 bases for J; bases not matched to a gene: 16. Germline lookup yields CDR1 KGHSH and CDR2 LQKENI. The CDR3 spells CASSPSMAGGVGEQYF. As DNA, the CDR3 is TGTGCCAGCTCGCCCAGTATGGCGGGAGGAGTTGGCGAGCAGTACTTC.

This clonotype was seen repeatedly, ten times or more. The chain combines TRBV4-1 with TRBJ1-2, with D maybe TRBD1 (5 bases). The CDR3 runs 14 residues. With 0 bases removed from V and 8 bases from J, the gap between germline ends came to 13 bases. Germline assignment: CDR1 MGHRA and CDR2 YSYEKL. The CDR3 here is CASSQEIGESGYTF. CDR3 sequence (DNA): TGCGCCAGCAGCCAAGAGATAGGGGAAAGCGGCTACACCTTC.

The V and J genes are TRBV18 and TRBJ1-2; D gene uncertain. V was pared by 2 bases and J by 1 base, with 5 bases between. CDR1 is KGHSH and CDR2 is LQKENI in the germline V gene. CDR3 length equals 13 residues. CDR3 loop: CASSPRLNYGYTF. DNA for the CDR3: TGTGCCAGCTCACCAAGGCTTAACTATGGCTACACCTTC.

V is TRBV30 and J is TRBJ2-7; D may be TRBD2 (5 bases). The germline V and J ends were trimmed by 8 bases and 3 bases, with 11 bases remaining between them. The germline gives CDR1 GTSNPN, CDR2 SVGIG (reference sequence). The length of the CDR3 is 11 residues. The CDR3 region is CASHRGYEQYF. For the CDR3, the DNA is TGTGCCAGCCACCGGGGCTACGAGCAGTACTTC.

The rearrangement joins TRBV29-1 to TRBJ2-5, with D perhaps TRBD2 (5 bases). CDR3 length: 11 amino acids. Germline loops: CDR1 SQVTM, CDR2 ANQGSEA. Trimming removed 5 bases at V and 4 bases at J, with 8 bases between. The CDR3 is CSVIARETQYF. CDR3 bases: TGCAGCGTTATAGCGAGAGAGACCCAGTACTTC.

The rearrangement uses TRBV7-2 and TRBJ1-5; D is unclear. The CDR3 has 15 residues. V shed 1 base and J shed 3 bases, with 10 bases lying between them. In germline, CDR1 is SGHTA, CDR2 FQGNSA. The CDR3 DNA is TGTGCCAGCAGCTTAGGGACCGTTGCCAATCAGCCCCAGCATTTT. Translation gives CASSLGTVANQPQHF.

There are a few counts of this clonotype. V usage is TRBV5-5 and J usage is TRBJ2-7; D ambiguous. Per the germline V gene, CDR1 is SGHKS and CDR2 is YYEKEE (reference sequence). The CDR3 consists of 14 residues. Trimming removed 2 bases at V and 2 bases at J, with 11 bases between. The CDR3 nucleotides are TGTGCCAGCAGCTTTTATGGGCCGGCCTACGAGCAGTACTTC. This encodes CASSFYGPAYEQYF.

The table lists this clonotype with many counts. The chain has TRBV7-2 and TRBJ2-5, with D perhaps TRBD2 (6 bases). The CDR3 totals 15 residues. V lost 7 bases and J lost 2, with 17 bases in between. Germline assignment: CDR1 SGHTA and CDR2 FQGNSA. The CDR3 DNA is TGTGCCAGCAACCTGGGAGCGGGTAATCAAGAGACCCAGTACTTC. Translated: CASNLGAGNQETQYF.

This clonotype has at least ten counts. The chain links TRBV7-3 to TRBJ2-7, with D possibly TRBD1 on 6 matching bases. The ends were cut back, 0 bases at V and 3 bases at J, with 6 bases in the middle. In germline, CDR1 is SGHTA, CDR2 FQGTGA. This CDR3 contains 13 residues. Here the CDR3 reads CASSLTGGYEQYF. The CDR3 region has the DNA TGTGCCAGCAGCTTAACAGGGGGCTACGAGCAGTACTTC. The whole variable domain, remainder taken from reference TRBV7-3 and TRBJ2-7, is GAGVSQTPSNKVTEKGKYVELRCDPISGHTALYWYRQSLGQGPEFLIYFQGTGAADDSGLPNDRFFAVRPEGSVSTLKIQRTERGDSAVYLCASSLTGGYEQYFGPGTRLTVT.

This clonotype was picked up many times. V and J are TRBV29-1 and TRBJ1-1, with 7 positions matching TRBD1. CDR1 is SQVTM, CDR2 ANQGSEA, per germline. The trim removed 6 bases at V and 14 bases at J, leaving 18 bases unmatched. This CDR3 has 13 residues. CDR3 nucleotide sequence: TGCAGCGTCACGAGGGGGCCGACAGGGCTCGGATTCTTT. Protein sequence: CSVTRGPTGLGFF. Filled out from reference TRBV29-1 and TRBJ1-1, the complete variable domain reads SAVISQKPSRDICQRGTSLTIQCQVDSQVTMMFWYRQQPGQSLTLIATANQGSEATYESGFVIDKFPISRPNLTFSTLTVSNMSPEDSSIYLCSVTRGPTGLGFFGQGTRLTVV.

This clonotype has only a few counts. The DNA for the CDR3 is TGCACCCCGGGACAGGGGACGGACACTGAAGCTTTCTTT. It specifies CTPGQGTDTEAFF. The chain combines TRBV20-1 with TRBJ1-1; 10 bases align to TRBD1. The CDR3 runs to 13 residues. The germline V gene has CDR1 DFQATT and CDR2 SNEGSKA (reference sequence).

This clonotype was counted many times. This chain uses TRBV29-1 with TRBJ2-1, with D hard to call. Germline V gene data show CDR1 as SQVTM and CDR2 as ANQGSEA. Deletions cut 2 bases from V and 3 bases from J, with 8 bases between. This CDR3 spans 13 amino acids. Here the CDR3 DNA reads TGCAGCGTTGAATCTAGAAACTACAATGAGCAGTTCTTC. Translated, it gives CSVESRNYNEQFF.

This clonotype was seen many times. The V gene is TRBV5-1, the J gene TRBJ1-5; D possibly corresponds to TRBD1 (5 bases). The V gene's germline CDR1 is SGHRS and CDR2 YFSETQ. This CDR3 spans 13 amino acids. V lost 3 bases and J 11 bases, leaving 15 bases between the germline ends. The CDR3 DNA reads as TGCGCCAGCAGCTCCGGTCGGGGCTCGGCCCAGCATTTT. This translates into CASSSGRGSAQHF.

This clonotype was found many times. This rearrangement joins TRBV24-1 to TRBJ2-5; no definite D call. Germline V gene data show CDR1 as KGHDR and CDR2 as SFDVKD. Trimming removed 12 bases at V and 3 bases at J, with 4 bases between. The CDR3 contains 9 residues. DNA of the CDR3: TGTGCCTTAGAAGAGACCCAGTACTTC. Its protein product is CALEETQYF.

This clonotype was observed many times. The chain links TRBV3-1 to TRBJ2-7; perhaps TRBD2 as D (6 bases). The ends were cut back, 1 base at V and 2 bases at J, with 18 bases in the middle. The CDR3 is made up of 17 amino acids. Germline assignment: CDR1 LGHDT and CDR2 YNNKEL (reference sequence). CDR3 coding DNA: TGTGCCAGCAGCCAAGGGGGTGCAGGGACTCTCCCCTACGAGCAGTACTTC. Translation: CASSQGGAGTLPYEQYF.

The chain uses TRBV2 and TRBJ1-6; D may be TRBD1 (6 bases). CDR1 SNHLY and CDR2 FYNNEI come from the germline V gene. Trimming stripped 3 bases from V and 7 bases from J, with 13 bases between. The CDR3 is 15 residues long. The CDR3 sequence is CASSDGQGPNSPLHF. CDR3 coding DNA: TGTGCCAGCAGTGACGGGCAGGGGCCGAATTCACCCCTCCACTTT.

This clonotype has a handful of counts. The chain links TRBV10-3 to TRBJ2-7; no definite D call. This CDR3 comprises 14 residues. The V end was cut by 3 bases, the J end by 0 bases, with 9 bases between. CDR1 ENHRY and CDR2 SYGVKD come from the germline V gene. CDR3 region: CAISEKRISYEQYF. For the CDR3, the DNA is TGTGCCATCAGTGAAAAACGGATCTCCTACGAGCAGTACTTC.

This clonotype was found many times. The chain recombines TRBV2 with TRBJ2-1; 10 bases match TRBD2. Losses at the gene ends were 6 bases for V and 9 bases for J; bases not matched to a gene: 14. CDR1 and CDR2 (germline): SNHLY, FYNNEI. The CDR3 sequence is 16 residues long. The CDR3 spells CASSAWVSGRAVEQFF. Here the CDR3 DNA reads TGTGCCAGCAGCGCATGGGTGAGCGGGAGGGCCGTTGAGCAGTTCTTC.

This clonotype appeared many times. The chain couples TRBV12-3 or TRBV12-4 to TRBJ2-7; 7 bases are a match to TRBD1. This CDR3 is 15 amino acids long. The trim removed 7 bases at V and 0 bases at J, leaving 9 bases unmatched. CDR3 sequence (DNA): TGTGCCAGCACCCCGCGAACAGGGGCCTCCTACGAGCAGTACTTC. This codes for CASTPRTGASYEQYF.

This clonotype was seen only a few times. This sequence joins TRBV7-3 and TRBJ2-6; possibly TRBD2 for D (6 bases). The V gene's germline CDR1 is SGHTA and CDR2 FQGTGA. Trimming left V 5 bases short and J 0 bases short, with 11 bases between. The CDR3 totals 16 residues. CDR3 in DNA: TGTGCCAGCAGCAATCCGGGGGTCTCTGGGGCCAACGTCCTGACTTTC. Its translation is CASSNPGVSGANVLTF.

This clonotype was detected ten times or more. The chain uses TRBV7-2 and TRBJ1-5; 7 bases are shared with TRBD1. Germline assignment: CDR1 SGHTA and CDR2 FQGNSA. The CDR3 length is 13 residues. V gave up 3 bases and J gave up 5 bases; unmatched junction bases: 1. CDR3 nucleotides: TGTGCCAGCAGCTTGGACAGGTATCAGCCCCAGCATTTT. This encodes CASSLDRYQPQHF.

This clonotype occurred a few times. This sequence joins TRBV19 and TRBJ2-7, with 9 nucleotides matching TRBD1. This CDR3 region has 17 residues. Germline assignment: CDR1 LNHDA and CDR2 SQIVND (reference sequence). The J segment lost 6 bases and the V segment lost 1 base, leaving 13 bases of the junction unmatched. For the CDR3, the DNA is TGTGCCAGTAGTATAGCGTCGGGGGGACAGGGAAGTTTCGAGCAGTACTTC. This gives the protein CASSIASGGQGSFEQYF.

In its sample, this clonotype was seen a few times. The genes are TRBV6-2 or TRBV6-3 and TRBJ2-1; 8 bases are a match to TRBD2. In germline, CDR1 is MNHEY, CDR2 SVGEGT. The CDR3 consists of 17 residues. Trimming took 2 bases from V and 2 from J; bases not matched to a gene: 8. CDR3 bases: TGTGCCAGCAGTTACCCCACGGGAGGGCTCACCTACAATGAGCAGTTCTTC. Residues: CASSYPTGGLTYNEQFF.

V is TRBV11-3 and J is TRBJ2-1; weak D call: TRBD1 (5 bases). The CDR3 consists of 16 residues. Germline values: CDR1 SGHNT, CDR2 YENEEA. V lost 6 bases and J 0 bases, leaving 15 bases between the germline ends. CDR3 sequence reads: CASRPRQGLSYNEQFF. The DNA for the CDR3 is TGTGCCAGCAGACCCCGCCAGGGCCTCTCCTACAATGAGCAGTTCTTC.

The CDR3 spells CASSPHTSGSFETQYF. The CDR3 bases are TGTGCCAGCAGCCCGCATACTAGCGGGAGCTTTGAGACCCAGTACTTC. The rearrangement links TRBV7-8 to TRBJ2-5; 11 nucleotides align to TRBD2. J gave up 5 bases and V 5 bases, and 10 bases lay outside the gene matches. This CDR3 has 16 amino acids. CDR1 is SGHVS, CDR2 FQNEAQ, per germline.